These 13 T cell receptor beta chains originate from one sample sequenced in a study of cytomegalovirus exposure and HLA in healthy donors. The repertoire was sequenced with immunoSEQ multiplex PCR; TCRdb's copy has only in-frame clones and lacks some. The sample contains roughly 80,000 clones, approximately 94% of which appear only once. The sequenced sample consisted of PBMCs. All receptors come from a young woman in good health and CMV-seropositive.

This clone has just one count. The chain joins TRBV19 to TRBJ2-1; 10 positions agree with TRBD2. The CDR3 totals 15 residues. In germline, CDR1 is LNHDA, CDR2 SQIVND (reference sequence). V gave up 5 bases and J gave up 8 bases; unmatched junction bases: 9. The CDR3 protein is CASSRAGGFWDEQFF. As DNA, the CDR3 is TGTGCCAGTAGTCGAGCGGGAGGGTTTTGGGATGAGCAGTTCTTC.

The rearrangement uses TRBV2 and TRBJ1-5, with D perhaps TRBD1 (5 bases). The V gene lost 8 bases and the J gene lost 2 bases, with 19 bases spanning the gap. CDR1 and CDR2 from the germline V gene are SNHLY and FYNNEI. The length of the CDR3 is 16 residues. The CDR3 nucleotides read TGTGCCAGCGGGAGGCGAGTGGCAGGGCGCAATCAGCCCCAGCATTTT. Its translation is CASGRRVAGRNQPQHF.

The chain recombines TRBV6-5 with TRBJ2-4, with 7 bases aligning to TRBD2. Germline values: CDR1 MNHEY, CDR2 SVGAGI. The CDR3 has 15 amino acids. V lost 7 bases, J lost 8 bases, and 14 bases stayed unmatched. The DNA for the CDR3 is TGTGCCAGCAATCGCGGGGGAGACGGTTTGGACATTCAGTACTTC. It is translated as CASNRGGDGLDIQYF.

The chain uses TRBV5-1 and TRBJ1-1; D call uncertain. The V end lost 2 bases, the J end lost 1 base, and 6 bases lay between the germline ends. The V gene's germline CDR1 is SGHRS and CDR2 YFSETQ. This CDR3 comprises 13 residues. CDR3 nucleotides: TGCGCCAGCAGCTTAGCTAGGAACACTGAAGCTTTCTTT. It codes for CASSLARNTEAFF.

The chain recombines TRBV10-3 with TRBJ2-1, with 7 bases that match TRBD1. Germline CDR1 ENHRY, CDR2 SYGVKD. This CDR3 contains 13 residues. V lost 6 bases and J lost 5; bases outside the gene matches: 4. The CDR3 DNA follows: TGTGCCATCAGCCGGGACAGCGACAATGAGCAGTTCTTC. Its protein is CAISRDSDNEQFF.

The V and J genes are TRBV11-2 and TRBJ2-5; 9 positions match TRBD2. The CDR3 covers 15 residues. The V gene end was trimmed by 4 bases and the J gene end by 7 bases; junction bases not matched to a gene: 10. Germline-derived CDR1 and CDR2 are SGHAT and FQNNGV. The CDR3 sequence: CASSSSGLAGRTQYF. For the CDR3, the DNA is TGTGCCAGCAGCTCCTCGGGACTAGCAGGGAGGACCCAGTACTTC.

This chain uses TRBV7-9 with TRBJ1-1; D is unresolved. From germline, CDR1 is SEHNR and CDR2 FQNEAQ (reference sequence). The V gene lost 3 bases and the J gene lost 1 base, with 9 bases spanning the gap. The CDR3 contains 14 residues. CDR3 sequence (DNA): TGTGCCAGCAGCTTGGCGAGCGGGAACACTGAAGCTTTCTTT. Translating gives CASSLASGNTEAFF.

The chain links TRBV6-7 to TRBJ1-4; 10 bases line up with TRBD1. TRBV6-7 qualifies as an ORF whose function is uncertain. The CDR3 totals 13 residues. V lost 11 bases, J lost 8 bases, and 8 bases stayed unmatched. The CDR3 loop reads CARPGQGNEKLFF. The CDR3, as DNA: TGTGCCCGACCGGGACAGGGGAACGAAAAACTGTTTTTT.

This chain connects TRBV27 to TRBJ2-1, with D tentatively TRBD1 (5 bases). CDR1 and CDR2 from the germline V gene are MNHEY and SMNVEV (reference sequence). The CDR3 loop spans 12 amino acids. The germline V and J ends were trimmed by 5 bases and 7 bases, with 9 bases remaining between them. The CDR3 bases are TGTGCCAGCAGTGACAGTGGGAATGAGCAGTTCTTC. It encodes CASSDSGNEQFF.

This clone was seen only a few times. V and J are TRBV28 and TRBJ1-6; 9 positions match TRBD1. V was pared by 7 bases and J by 9 bases, with 13 bases of the junction left unmatched. The CDR3 has 16 amino acids. Per germline, CDR1 MDHEN and CDR2 SYDVKM. The CDR3 reads CASTPLWGQGGSPLHF. In DNA, the CDR3 is TGTGCCAGCACCCCATTGTGGGGACAGGGAGGTTCACCCCTCCACTTT.

The gene calls are TRBV2 and TRBJ2-2; D ambiguous. The V and J ends lost 4 bases and 1 base respectively, with 7 bases between them. The CDR3 is 14 amino acids. Germline assignment: CDR1 SNHLY and CDR2 FYNNEI. The CDR3, as DNA: TGTGCCAGCAGTGGGAGACGGAACACCGGGGAGCTGTTTTTT. Protein: CASSGRRNTGELFF.

This clone appeared once. The chain uses TRBV10-3 and TRBJ2-7, with 9 bases lining up with TRBD2. Per the germline V gene, CDR1 is ENHRY and CDR2 is SYGVKD. V lost 9 bases and J lost 3; bases outside the gene matches: 6. CDR3 length equals 13 residues. For the CDR3, the DNA is TGTGCCATAAGACTAGCGGATCACTACGAGCAGTACTTC. This gives the protein CAIRLADHYEQYF.

This clone was counted a single time. The chain links TRBV19 to TRBJ1-1; maybe TRBD1 (6 bases). Trimming took off 6 bases at V and 0 bases at J, with 17 bases between the two ends. This CDR3 contains 16 residues. CDR1 is LNHDA, CDR2 SQIVND, per germline (reference sequence). This chain's CDR3 is CASRYRDSIMNTEAFF. The CDR3 region has the DNA TGTGCCAGTAGATACAGGGATAGTATAATGAACACTGAAGCTTTCTTT.